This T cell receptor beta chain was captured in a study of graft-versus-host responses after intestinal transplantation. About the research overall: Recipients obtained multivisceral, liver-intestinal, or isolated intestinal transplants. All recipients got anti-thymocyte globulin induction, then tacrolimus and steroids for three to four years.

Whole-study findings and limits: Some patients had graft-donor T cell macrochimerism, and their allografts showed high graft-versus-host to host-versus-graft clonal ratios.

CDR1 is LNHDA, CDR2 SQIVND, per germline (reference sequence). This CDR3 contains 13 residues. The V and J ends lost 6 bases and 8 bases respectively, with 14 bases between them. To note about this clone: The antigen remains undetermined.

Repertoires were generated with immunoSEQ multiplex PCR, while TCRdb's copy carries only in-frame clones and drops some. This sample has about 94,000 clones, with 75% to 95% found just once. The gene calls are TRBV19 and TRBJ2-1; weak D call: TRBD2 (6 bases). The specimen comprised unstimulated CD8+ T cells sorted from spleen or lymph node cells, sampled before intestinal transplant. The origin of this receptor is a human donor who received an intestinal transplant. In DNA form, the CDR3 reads TGTGCCAGTAGCCGAAGACTAGGCGATGAGCAGTTCTTC. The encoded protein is CASSRRLGDEQFF.